This T cell receptor beta chain was obtained from a study of T cells after yellow fever vaccination. Findings and limits, study-wide: Of the clonotypes, a small share occurred in both CD4 and CD8 compartments. Re-detected after boosting: most primary clones, 96% of CD4 and about 90% of CD8. Secondary responses were weaker yet peaked faster, day 5 versus 15.

Comments on this clonotype: Its target is unknown.

This CDR3 spans 15 amino acids. V was clipped by 3 bases and J by 1 base, with 12 bases between them. CDR1 is SGHTA and CDR2 is FQGNSA in the germline V gene. By 5'RACE template switching, TCR cDNA was produced, with a universal primer site and UMIs added in the process. Via MiXCR, TCRdb re-called the 5' RACE reads, giving one row per CDR3 protein. The repertoire holds about 580,000 distinct CDR3 sequences, about 15% seen once, with approximately 15% in the top ten. The gene calls are TRBV7-2 and TRBJ2-5; D gene ambiguous. This sequence was found in a young man who received the YFV17D yellow fever vaccine. The sequenced sample was PBMCs, obtained less than 6 days after the first yellow fever vaccination. Written as DNA, the CDR3 is TGTGCCAGCAGCTTGGTTACAGCCCTCCAAGAGACCCAGTACTTC. This encodes CASSLVTALQETQYF.